One sample yielded the 15 T cell receptor beta chains listed below, sequenced in a study of shared clonotypes between healthy human individuals. Using immunoSEQ multiplex PCR, the repertoire was profiled, and TCRdb retains in-frame clones only, with some absent. The sample has hundreds of thousands of clones; 90% to 97% are singletons. The specimen sequenced was naive CD4+ T cells sorted from blood. The subset: CD45RA+ positively selected. These receptors came from a woman aged 30 to 39 in good health.

The CDR3 DNA is TGTGCCAGCAGTTTTTCTAGCGTACAAGAGAACGAGCAGTACTTC. Translation: CASSFSSVQENEQYF. The chain has TRBV7-2 and TRBJ2-7; D possibly corresponds to TRBD2 (6 bases). CDR3 size: 15 residues. V was trimmed by 6 bases and J by 5 bases, leaving 20 bases between them. Germline V gene lookup returns CDR1 SGHTA and CDR2 FQGNSA. The full variable domain, rest sourced from reference TRBV7-2 and TRBJ2-7, is GAGVSQSPSNKVTEKGKDVELRCDPISGHTALYWYRQSLGQGLEFLIYFQGNSAPDKSGLPSDRFSAERTGGSVSTLTIQRTQQEDSAVYLCASSFSSVQENEQYFGPGTRLTVT.

This rearrangement joins TRBV5-1 to TRBJ2-3; D may be TRBD2 (6 bases). V was shortened by 5 bases and J by 1 base, with 11 bases between the two germline ends. CDR1 is SGHRS, CDR2 YFSETQ, per germline. The CDR3 contains 14 residues. The CDR3 spells CASSRLGGTDTQYF. The CDR3 coding sequence is TGCGCCAGCAGTCGACTAGGGGGCACAGATACGCAGTATTTT.

This clone was detected once. The J gene is TRBJ1-1, the V gene TRBV5-4; no clear D gene. Germline lookup yields CDR1 SGHNT and CDR2 YYREEE (reference sequence). The CDR3 runs to 16 residues. V was pared by 0 bases and J by 5 bases, with 17 bases between. CDR3 nucleotide sequence: TGTGCCAGCAGCTTGGAAAATGTGCGTTTTTTAACTGAAGCTTTCTTT. Protein sequence: CASSLENVRFLTEAFF.

This clone was observed a few times. The chain links TRBV9 to TRBJ2-7; no clear D. CDR3 length: 11 amino acids. Germline V CDR1 and CDR2: SGDLS, YYNGEE. The germline V and J ends were trimmed by 0 bases and 5 bases, with 3 bases remaining between them. The DNA of the CDR3 is TGTGCCAGCAGCGTAGGGGACGAGCAGTACTTC. Translation gives CASSVGDEQYF.

This clone was seen a single time. The rearrangement joins TRBV28 to TRBJ1-1; D remains unclear. Trimming took off 5 bases at V and 1 base at J, with 8 bases between the two ends. Germline V lookup: CDR1 MDHEN, CDR2 SYDVKM. The CDR3 runs to 13 residues. The CDR3, as DNA: TGTGCCAGCAGTCCTCGGAAGAACACTGAAGCTTTCTTT. Its protein product is CASSPRKNTEAFF.

The chain recombines TRBV9 with TRBJ2-5; TRBD2 aligns across 7 bases. Trimming took 3 bases from V and 5 from J; bases not matched to a gene: 13. The V gene's germline CDR1 is SGDLS and CDR2 YYNGEE. CDR3 length equals 16 residues. CDR3 DNA sequence: TGTGCCAGCAGCGAGGCCGCTAGCGGCGGAGTGGAGACCCAGTACTTC. Amino acids: CASSEAASGGVETQYF.

This chain uses TRBV29-1 with TRBJ2-5, with TRBD1 matching 7 bases. The CDR3 has 13 amino acids. Germline V lookup: CDR1 SQVTM, CDR2 ANQGSEA. J gave up 2 bases and V 4 bases, and 4 bases lay outside the gene matches. The CDR3 DNA follows: TGCAGCGTTGTAAGCAGGGGGCAAGAGACCCAGTACTTC. This codes for CSVVSRGQETQYF.

The rearrangement joins TRBV7-2 to TRBJ2-5, with 9 bases aligning to TRBD2. The J call is uncertain, as TRBJ2-7 better fits the DNA end. This CDR3 is 16 amino acids long. The germline V gene encodes CDR1 SGHTA and CDR2 FQGNSA. The CDR3 nucleotides are TGTGCCAGCAGTCGATACCGACTAGCGGACACCTACGAGCAGTACTTC. Its protein product is CASSRYRLADTYEQYF.

This rearrangement joins TRBV10-3 to TRBJ2-3; tentatively, D is TRBD1 (7 bases). Deletions cut 3 bases from V and 3 bases from J, with 13 bases between. Germline values: CDR1 ENHRY, CDR2 SYGVKD. This CDR3 region has 15 residues. The CDR3 DNA reads TGTGCCATCAGTGATGGCCAGGGGGGAACAGATACGCAGTATTTT. This encodes CAISDGQGGTDTQYF.

This clone appeared a single time. This rearrangement joins TRBV18 to TRBJ1-1; TRBD1 matches 8 bases. The ends lost 3 bases at V and 1 base at J; junction bases unmatched: 7. CDR3 length: 16 residues. In germline, CDR1 is KGHSH, CDR2 LQKENI. CDR3 sequence: CASSPAQGATNTEAFF. CDR3 bases: TGTGCCAGCTCACCGGCCCAGGGGGCGACGAACACTGAAGCTTTCTTT.

The genes are TRBV6-5 and TRBJ2-7, with D possibly TRBD2 on 6 matching bases. The CDR3 contains 12 residues. Germline loops: CDR1 MNHEY, CDR2 SVGAGI. Trimming took off 6 bases at V and 0 bases at J, with 6 bases between the two ends. This CDR3 reads CASRRGSYEQYF. The CDR3 DNA sequence: TGTGCCAGCAGGCGGGGCTCCTACGAGCAGTACTTC.

The CDR3 sequence is CASSPIGGSGYEQYF. CDR3 DNA sequence: TGTGCCAGCAGCCCTATTGGGGGCAGCGGGTACGAGCAGTACTTC. This chain links TRBV5-4 with TRBJ2-7, with D perhaps matching TRBD1 or TRBD2 (6 bases each). V lost 4 bases to trimming and J lost 4 bases, with 18 bases between them. Germline loops: CDR1 SGHNT, CDR2 YYREEE (reference sequence). This CDR3 comprises 15 residues.

V and J are TRBV7-9 and TRBJ1-1; D is uncertain. Trimming left V 5 bases short and J 1 base short, with 5 bases between. This CDR3 contains 12 residues. The germline CDR1 and CDR2 sequences are SEHNR and FQNEAQ (reference sequence). The DNA for the CDR3 is TGTGCCAGCAGCATAGGGAACACTGAAGCTTTCTTT. This encodes CASSIGNTEAFF.

This chain connects TRBV18 to TRBJ2-1; 12 nucleotides line up with TRBD2. J gave up 7 bases and V 3 bases, and 7 bases lay outside the gene matches. The length of the CDR3 is 16 residues. Germline V gene sequence: CDR1 KGHSH, CDR2 LQKENI. The CDR3, as DNA: TGTGCCAGCTCACCGCGACTAGCGGGAGATAGGAATGAGCAGTTCTTC. Translation: CASSPRLAGDRNEQFF.

The rearrangement uses TRBV6-6 and TRBJ1-1; the D is unclear. This CDR3 is built from 15 residues. Germline V lookup: CDR1 MNHNY, CDR2 SVGAGI (reference sequence). Trimming cost V 0 bases and J 6 bases, with 14 bases left between them. The CDR3 sequence is CASSYSSSHGAEAFF. The DNA of the CDR3 is TGTGCCAGCAGTTACTCGTCCAGTCACGGGGCTGAAGCTTTCTTT.